The entry below gives a single TCR beta chain sequence along with its context. The antigen is undetermined. TCRalpha and TCRbeta libraries used 5'RACE with constant-segment primers and UMIs. TCRdb re-derived calls from the 5' RACE reads in MiXCR, one entry per CDR3 protein. The table shows roughly 620,000 distinct CDR3 sequences, with under 20% occurring only once. The data were taken from a study of T-cell memory formation after mild COVID-19. Study results and caveats: Specificity for SARS-CoV-2 was not confirmed among the second-wave clones peaking on day 37. Cross-reactive memory apparently joined, as some responding clones appeared in pre-infection memory. CD8+ contracting clones occupied EMRA, while CD4+ ones occupied mainly CM and EM.

Between the trimmed V and J ends, which lost 0 bases and 0 bases, there was a span of 9 bases. Germline V lookup: CDR1 SGHDT, CDR2 YYEEEE. CDR3 length: 15 residues. The chain carries TRBV5-6 and TRBJ1-1, with D hard to call. Sequencing used PBMCs or a T cell subset sorted from them (not recorded which). This TCR came from an adult woman who had mild COVID-19 (a few samples of this study predate the infection). Cell type and time point are not known. The CDR3 protein is CASSLAATLNTEAFF. In DNA, the CDR3 is TGTGCCAGCAGCTTGGCTGCCACATTGAACACTGAAGCTTTCTTT. Variable domain in full (rest from reference TRBV5-6 and TRBJ1-1): DAGVTQSPTHLIKTRGQQVTLRCSPKSGHDTVSWYQQALGQGPQFIFQYYEEEERQRGNFPDRFSGHQFPNYSSELNVNALLLGDSALYLCASSLAATLNTEAFFGQGTRLTVV.